This TCR beta chain derives from a study of shared clonotypes between healthy human individuals (TCRdb year 2020). Study-level background: The cohort comprised a couple of women and a few men aged 18 to 49 years. For each donor, three plates each were used for CD4 naive and CD4 memory, two plates were used for CD8 naive, and one plate was used for CD8 memory. To estimate repertoire size and how much clonotype sharing occurs between individuals, the study deeply sequenced the blood TCR repertoires of 5 or 6 healthy adults. Different laboratories and diverse techniques were used to prepare libraries and sequence TCR repertoires, to increase sequencing depth and limit assay-specific biases. Each donor's leukapheresis produced roughly between about 0.9 and 9.5 billion PBMCs.

The count of this clone is one. Its antigen remains unidentified. One base away there is no much larger clone; base qualities are not given. Donors were healthy HIV-negative adults with no recently reported acute infections or vaccinations. Every donor was a Caucasian adult residing in Nashville, Tennessee, USA. CD4+ T cells were enriched by magnetic negative selection; naive cells were then positively selected on CD45RA, and the negative fraction formed the memory subset. Blood was obtained by leukapheresis, after which PBMCs were separated by Ficoll-Histopaque density gradient centrifugation and cryopreserved in liquid nitrogen vapor phase. Purity and quantity of every magnetically sorted T cell population were checked by analytical flow cytometry. Genomic DNA was isolated from every sorted fraction and measured by UV absorbance on a Nanodrop 2000c. Taken from the germline V gene (reference sequence), the CDR1 and CDR2 loops are WNHNN and SYGVQD. V is cut by 8 bases and J by 4 bases, and the space between the germline ends is 15 bases. The CDR3 starts with the cysteine, ends with the phenylalanine, and has 13 residues. Only the CDR3 DNA is retained, 39 bases long and in frame from the first base.

Broad study findings and their caveats: Incomplete sequencing was indicated by rarefaction of sorted-subset datasets, despite the large sequencing depth. Approximately 5% of naive CD4, around 4% of naive CD8, around 2.3% of memory CD4, and over 0.35% of memory CD8 clonotypes were shared across a few donors. Naive subsets generally had larger estimated clonotype richness than memory subsets. The genetic and exposure-history diversity represented was limited by the small number of donors. Higher generation probabilities were observed for clonotypes shared by all four sorted-subset donors than for non-shared clonotypes. Only blood was sampled, and tissue TCR repertoires likely differ from those in blood. Based on pairwise subsampling, the degree of clonotype sharing among donors was expected to be affected by sequencing depth.

TCR CDR3 regions were amplified from genomic DNA by multiplex PCR using the deep immunoSEQ assay. For each cell subset, the extracted genomic DNA was distributed evenly across all wells of several immunoSEQ 96-well plates, and each plate served as one replicate. For sorted subsets, approximately 190 ng of genomic DNA, equivalent to some 30,000 T cell genomes, went into each replicate PCR. Purified libraries were quantified with a Qubit 3.0 fluorometer, sized on a Bioanalyzer 2100, and re-quantified with the KAPA Library Quantification kit. Every immunoSEQ 96-well plate was sequenced on a dedicated single-read 150-cycle Illumina NextSeq 550 flow cell. The paper's data handling went like this. Because only junctional sequences without quality scores were contained in the immunoSEQ output, filtering matching that applied to full-length reads could not be performed. To assign V/J genes and CDR3, sequences were annotated using PyIR, a Python wrapper for IgBLAST v1.9, with IMGT germline references. Reads were filtered out if the reads had weak V/J assignments (E-value above 1e-6), no CDR3, stop codons, out-of-frame junctions, or ambiguous translated residues. V3J clonotypes were defined as sequences sharing the same inferred V gene, J gene, and CDR3 amino acid sequence. Percentage overlap between repertoires was computed as shared unique clonotypes divided by the size of the smaller repertoire. RTK rarefaction, the Chao1 estimator, and Recon v2.1 estimates of unobserved clonotypes were used to assess repertoire richness. OLGA was used to compute generation probabilities for all TCRbeta clonotypes that the gDNA method yielded from a handful of donors. In its TCRdb copy, this immuneACCESS table keeps in-frame sequences only and misses some clones. Where compared with another copy, unresolved V genes explain less than half of these, and the others have no known cause. That table gives V, J and clone size, and the DNA gave D and trimming. Recorded for this sample are 2 million to 2.5 million clones; approximately 96% of them occurred a single time. The ten largest clonotypes hold more than 0.1% of the sample.

The origin of this receptor is a man between 18 and 35 years old in good health. What was sequenced was naive CD4+ T cells sorted from blood. The sample's cell subset or site label is to be understood as: CD45RA+ positively selected. The chain uses TRBV10-1 and TRBJ2-7, with TRBD1 tentatively as D gene (5 bases match). The CDR3 in this case is CASDSKRWYEQYF. The nucleotides read TGCGCCAGCGACAGTAAAAGGTGGTACGAGCAGTACTTC.